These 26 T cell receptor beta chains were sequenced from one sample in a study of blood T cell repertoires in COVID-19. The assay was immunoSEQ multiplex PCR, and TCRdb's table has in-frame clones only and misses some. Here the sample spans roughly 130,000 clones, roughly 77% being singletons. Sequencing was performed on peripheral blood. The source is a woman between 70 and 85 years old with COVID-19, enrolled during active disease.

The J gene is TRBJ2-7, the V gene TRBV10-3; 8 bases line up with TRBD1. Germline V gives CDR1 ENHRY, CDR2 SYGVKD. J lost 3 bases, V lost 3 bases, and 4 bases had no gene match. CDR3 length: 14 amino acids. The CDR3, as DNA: TGTGCCATCAGTGATTCAGGGGGCATCTACGAGCAGTACTTC. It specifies CAISDSGGIYEQYF.

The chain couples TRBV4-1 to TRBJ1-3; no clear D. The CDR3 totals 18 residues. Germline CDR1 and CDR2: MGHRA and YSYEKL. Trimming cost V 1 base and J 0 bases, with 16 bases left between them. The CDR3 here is CASSQVFAAPASGNTIYF. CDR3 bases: TGCGCCAGCAGCCAAGTTTTCGCAGCGCCCGCCTCTGGAAACACCATATATTTT.

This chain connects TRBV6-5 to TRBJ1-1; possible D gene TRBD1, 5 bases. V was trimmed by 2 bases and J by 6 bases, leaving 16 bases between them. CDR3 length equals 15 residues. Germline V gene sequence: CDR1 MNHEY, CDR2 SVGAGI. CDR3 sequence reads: CASSYGPGPEPEAFF. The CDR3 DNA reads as TGTGCCAGCAGTTACGGGCCAGGGCCGGAACCTGAAGCTTTCTTT.

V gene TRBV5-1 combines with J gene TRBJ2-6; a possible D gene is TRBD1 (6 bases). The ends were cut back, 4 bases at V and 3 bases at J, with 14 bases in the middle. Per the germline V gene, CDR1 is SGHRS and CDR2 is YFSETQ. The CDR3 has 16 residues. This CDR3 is CASSGQGKFGANVLTF. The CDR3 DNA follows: TGCGCCAGCAGCGGGCAGGGGAAGTTTGGGGCCAACGTCCTGACTTTC.

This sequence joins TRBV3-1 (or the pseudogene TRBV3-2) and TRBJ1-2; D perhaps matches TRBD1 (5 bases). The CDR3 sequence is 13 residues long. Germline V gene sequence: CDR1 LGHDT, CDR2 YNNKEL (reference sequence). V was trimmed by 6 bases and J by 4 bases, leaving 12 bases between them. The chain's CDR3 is CASSRDFSYGYTF. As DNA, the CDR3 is TGTGCCAGCAGTCGGGACTTCAGCTATGGCTACACCTTC.

CDR3 in amino acids: CASSMGDRPYEAFF. The CDR3 DNA is TGTGCCAGTAGTATGGGGGACAGACCCTATGAAGCTTTCTTT. The chain links TRBV19 to TRBJ1-1, with 7 nucleotides matching TRBD1. In germline, CDR1 is LNHDA, CDR2 SQIVND (reference sequence). The CDR3 has 14 amino acids. After removal of 3 bases from V and 7 bases from J, the junction contained 8 bases not matched to a gene.

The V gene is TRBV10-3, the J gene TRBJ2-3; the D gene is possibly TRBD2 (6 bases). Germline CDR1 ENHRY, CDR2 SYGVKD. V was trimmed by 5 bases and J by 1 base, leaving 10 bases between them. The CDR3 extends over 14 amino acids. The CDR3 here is CAISWDSGTDTQYF. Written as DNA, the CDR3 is TGTGCCATCAGTTGGGACTCCGGCACAGATACGCAGTATTTT.

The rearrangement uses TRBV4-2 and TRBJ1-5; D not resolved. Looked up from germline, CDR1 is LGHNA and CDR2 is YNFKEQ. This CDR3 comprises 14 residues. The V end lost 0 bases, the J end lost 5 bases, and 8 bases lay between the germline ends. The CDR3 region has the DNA TGTGCCAGCAGCCAAGAGCGACGGGATCAGCCCCAGCATTTT. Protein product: CASSQERRDQPQHF.

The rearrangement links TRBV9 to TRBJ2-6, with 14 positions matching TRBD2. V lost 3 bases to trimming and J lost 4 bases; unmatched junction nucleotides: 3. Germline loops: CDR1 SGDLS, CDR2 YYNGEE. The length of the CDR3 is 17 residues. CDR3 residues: CASSGLAGGRGANVLTF. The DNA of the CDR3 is TGTGCCAGCAGCGGACTAGCGGGGGGGCGCGGGGCCAACGTCCTGACTTTC.

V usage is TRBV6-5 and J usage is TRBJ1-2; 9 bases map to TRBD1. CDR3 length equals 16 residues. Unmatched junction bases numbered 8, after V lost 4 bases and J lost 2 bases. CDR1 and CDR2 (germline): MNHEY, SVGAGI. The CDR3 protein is CASSFSPGTGNYGYTF. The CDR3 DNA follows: TGTGCCAGCAGTTTTAGTCCCGGGACAGGGAACTATGGCTACACCTTC.

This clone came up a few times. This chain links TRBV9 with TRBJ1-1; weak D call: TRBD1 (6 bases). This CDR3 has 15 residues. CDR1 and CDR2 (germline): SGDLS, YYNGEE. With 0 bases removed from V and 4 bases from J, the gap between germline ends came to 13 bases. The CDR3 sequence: CASSVGGGGGTEAFF. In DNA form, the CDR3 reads TGTGCCAGCAGCGTAGGTGGAGGGGGGGGCACTGAAGCTTTCTTT.

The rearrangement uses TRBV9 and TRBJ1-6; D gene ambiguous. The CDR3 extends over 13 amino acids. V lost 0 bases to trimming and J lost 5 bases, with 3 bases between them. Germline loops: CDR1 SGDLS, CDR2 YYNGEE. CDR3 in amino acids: CASSVADNSPLHF. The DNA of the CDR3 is TGTGCCAGCAGCGTAGCAGATAATTCACCCCTCCACTTT.

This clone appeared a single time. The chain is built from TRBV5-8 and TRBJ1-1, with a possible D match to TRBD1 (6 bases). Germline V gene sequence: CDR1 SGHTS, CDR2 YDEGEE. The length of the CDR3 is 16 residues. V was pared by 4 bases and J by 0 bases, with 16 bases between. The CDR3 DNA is TGTGCCAGCAGCCAAGGAACGGGACACCTGAACACTGAAGCTTTCTTT. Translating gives CASSQGTGHLNTEAFF.

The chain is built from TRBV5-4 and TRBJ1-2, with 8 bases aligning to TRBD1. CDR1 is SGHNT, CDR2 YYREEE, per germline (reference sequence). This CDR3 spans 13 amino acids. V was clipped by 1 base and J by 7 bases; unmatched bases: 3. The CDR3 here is CASSLQGAGGYTF. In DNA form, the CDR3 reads TGTGCCAGCAGCTTGCAGGGGGCGGGTGGCTACACCTTC.

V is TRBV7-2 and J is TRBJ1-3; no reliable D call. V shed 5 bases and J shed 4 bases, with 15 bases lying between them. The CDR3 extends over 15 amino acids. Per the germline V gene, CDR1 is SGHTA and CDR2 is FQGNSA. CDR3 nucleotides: TGTGCCAGCAGCCCTTTACGGGATAACGGAAACACCATATATTTT. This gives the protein CASSPLRDNGNTIYF.

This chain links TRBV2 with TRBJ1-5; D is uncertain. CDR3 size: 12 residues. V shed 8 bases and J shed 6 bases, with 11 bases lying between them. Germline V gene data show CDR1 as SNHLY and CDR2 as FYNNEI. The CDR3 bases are TGTGCCAGCTGCTACGAACTTCAGCCCCAGCATTTT. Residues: CASCYELQPQHF.

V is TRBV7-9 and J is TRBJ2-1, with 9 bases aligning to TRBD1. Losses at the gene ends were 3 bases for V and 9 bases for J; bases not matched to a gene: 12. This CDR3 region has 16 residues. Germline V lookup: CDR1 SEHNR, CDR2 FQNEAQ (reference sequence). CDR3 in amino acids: CASSFVPGQGSAEQFF. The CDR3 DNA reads TGTGCCAGCAGCTTTGTCCCGGGACAGGGAAGCGCTGAGCAGTTCTTC.

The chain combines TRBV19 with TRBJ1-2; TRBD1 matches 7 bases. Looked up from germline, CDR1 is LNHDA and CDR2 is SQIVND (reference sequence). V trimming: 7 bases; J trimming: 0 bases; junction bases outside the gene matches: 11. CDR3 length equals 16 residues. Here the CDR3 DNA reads TGTGCCAGTACTCTGAGGGGGCAGAATGCTAACTATGGCTACACCTTC. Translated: CASTLRGQNANYGYTF.

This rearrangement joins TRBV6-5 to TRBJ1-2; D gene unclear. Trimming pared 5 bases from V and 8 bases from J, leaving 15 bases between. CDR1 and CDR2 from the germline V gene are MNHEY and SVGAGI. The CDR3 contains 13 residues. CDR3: CASSKDGRGGYTF. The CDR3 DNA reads TGTGCCAGCAGTAAGGACGGACGGGGAGGCTACACCTTC.

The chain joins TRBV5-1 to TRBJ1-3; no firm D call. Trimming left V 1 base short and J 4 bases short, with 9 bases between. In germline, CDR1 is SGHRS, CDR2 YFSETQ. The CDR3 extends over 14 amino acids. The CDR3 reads CASSLTVPGNTIYF. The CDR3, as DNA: TGCGCCAGCAGCTTGACAGTTCCGGGAAACACCATATATTTT.

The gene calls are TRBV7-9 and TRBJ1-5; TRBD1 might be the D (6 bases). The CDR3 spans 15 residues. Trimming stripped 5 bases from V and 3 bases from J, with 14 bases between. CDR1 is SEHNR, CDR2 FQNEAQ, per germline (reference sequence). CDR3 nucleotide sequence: TGTGCCAGCAGCCCCGGGGGGGCACCCAATCAGCCCCAGCATTTT. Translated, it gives CASSPGGAPNQPQHF.

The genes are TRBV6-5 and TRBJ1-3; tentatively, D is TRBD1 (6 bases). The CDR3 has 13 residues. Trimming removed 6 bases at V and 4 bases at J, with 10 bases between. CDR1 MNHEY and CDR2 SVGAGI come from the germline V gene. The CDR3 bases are TGTGCCAGCAGCCCGGACAGCGGAAACACCATATATTTT. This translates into CASSPDSGNTIYF.

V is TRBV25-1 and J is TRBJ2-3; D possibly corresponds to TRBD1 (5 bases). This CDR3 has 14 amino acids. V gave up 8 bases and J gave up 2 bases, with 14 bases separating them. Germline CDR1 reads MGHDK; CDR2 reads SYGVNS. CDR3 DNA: TGTGCCAGCGGGGAAACAGGTAACACAGATACGCAGTATTTT. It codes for CASGETGNTDTQYF.

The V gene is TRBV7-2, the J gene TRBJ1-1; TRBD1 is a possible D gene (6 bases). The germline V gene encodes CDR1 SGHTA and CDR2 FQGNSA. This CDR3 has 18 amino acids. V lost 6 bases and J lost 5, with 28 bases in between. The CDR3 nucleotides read TGTGCCAGCAGGCCCACGTCTGGGTCAGCCAAGAGGGGGACTGAAGCTTTCTTT. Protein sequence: CASRPTSGSAKRGTEAFF.

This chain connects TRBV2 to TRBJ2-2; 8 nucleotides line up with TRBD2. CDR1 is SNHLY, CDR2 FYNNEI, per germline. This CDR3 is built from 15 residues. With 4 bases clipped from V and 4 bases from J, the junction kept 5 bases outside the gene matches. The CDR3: CASSVRLAGTGELFF. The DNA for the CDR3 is TGTGCCAGCAGTGTGCGGCTAGCGGGCACCGGGGAGCTGTTTTTT.

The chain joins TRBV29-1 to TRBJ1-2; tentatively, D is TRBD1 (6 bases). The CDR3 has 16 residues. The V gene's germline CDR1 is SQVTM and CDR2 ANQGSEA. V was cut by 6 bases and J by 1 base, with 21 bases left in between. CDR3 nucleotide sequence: TGCAGCGTAGACATACAGGGAGGGCACCTTAACTATGGCTACACCTTC. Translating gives CSVDIQGGHLNYGYTF.